This T cell receptor beta chain is from a study of T cells in Graves' hyperthyroidism and ophthalmopathy. Researchers took RNA transcripts and amplified the TCR beta CDR3 regions from them. Carried out on the TCR CDR3, a first-round RT-PCR used the HTBI primer set. TCRdb ran MiXCR on the multiplex PCR reads and lists one entry per CDR3 protein. Here the sample spans about 480,000 distinct CDR3 sequences, about an eighth being singletons. Clinical symptoms, serum thyroxine, TRAb, thyroid ultrasound and orbital computed tomography informed diagnoses. PBMCs were obtained from 10 ml fresh peripheral blood. The CDR3 runs 13 residues. Trimming cost V 6 bases and J 3 bases; bases outside gene matches: 3. Germline CDR1 SEHNR, CDR2 FQNEAQ (reference sequence). Study-level results: Most thyroid clonotypes expanded above 0.001 were also detected in blood. The authors' 13 V-J model separated ophthalmopathy from stable hyperthyroidism.

This clonotype turned up a few times. Antigen unknown. The source of this sequence is a woman aged 18 to 35 with Graves' hyperthyroidism. Source material: blood. The chain has TRBV7-9 and TRBJ2-5; TRBD2 agrees at 8 bases. The CDR3 reads CASRTSGKETQYF. The CDR3 DNA reads TGTGCCAGCAGAACTAGCGGAAAAGAGACCCAGTACTTC.